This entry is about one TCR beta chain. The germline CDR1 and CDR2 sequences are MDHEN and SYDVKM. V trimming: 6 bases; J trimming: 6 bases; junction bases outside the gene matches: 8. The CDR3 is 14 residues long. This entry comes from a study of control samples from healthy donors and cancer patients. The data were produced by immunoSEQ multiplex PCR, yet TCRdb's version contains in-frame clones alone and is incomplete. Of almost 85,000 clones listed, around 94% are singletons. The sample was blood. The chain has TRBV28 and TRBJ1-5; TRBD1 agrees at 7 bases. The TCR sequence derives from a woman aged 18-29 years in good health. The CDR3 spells CASRRQGESQPQHF. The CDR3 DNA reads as TGTGCCAGCAGGAGACAGGGCGAGAGTCAGCCCCAGCATTTT.